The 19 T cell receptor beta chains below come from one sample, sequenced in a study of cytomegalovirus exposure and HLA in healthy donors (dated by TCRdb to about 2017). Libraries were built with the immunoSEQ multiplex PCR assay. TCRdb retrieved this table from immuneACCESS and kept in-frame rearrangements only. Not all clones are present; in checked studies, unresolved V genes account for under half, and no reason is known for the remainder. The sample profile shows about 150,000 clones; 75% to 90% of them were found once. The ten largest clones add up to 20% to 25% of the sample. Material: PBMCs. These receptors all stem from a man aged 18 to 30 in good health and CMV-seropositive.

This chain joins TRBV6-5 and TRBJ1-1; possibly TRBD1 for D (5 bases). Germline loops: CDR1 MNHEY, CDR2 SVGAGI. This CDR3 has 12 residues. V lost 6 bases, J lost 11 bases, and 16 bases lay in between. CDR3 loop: CASSHRGLEAFF. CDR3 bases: TGTGCCAGCAGCCATAGGGGCCTCGAGGCTTTCTTT.

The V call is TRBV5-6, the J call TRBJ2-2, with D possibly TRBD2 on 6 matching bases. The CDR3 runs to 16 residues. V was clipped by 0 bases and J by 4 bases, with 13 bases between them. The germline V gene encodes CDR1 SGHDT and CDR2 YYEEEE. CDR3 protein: CASSLAGDWITGELFF. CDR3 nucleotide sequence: TGTGCCAGCAGCTTGGCCGGGGACTGGATCACCGGGGAGCTGTTTTTT.

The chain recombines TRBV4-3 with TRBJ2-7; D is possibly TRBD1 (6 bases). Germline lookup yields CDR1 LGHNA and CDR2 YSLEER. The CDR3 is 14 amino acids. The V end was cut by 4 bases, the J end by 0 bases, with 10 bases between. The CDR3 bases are TGCGCCAGCAGCCCCCAGGGGCTCTCCTACGAGCAGTACTTC. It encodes CASSPQGLSYEQYF.

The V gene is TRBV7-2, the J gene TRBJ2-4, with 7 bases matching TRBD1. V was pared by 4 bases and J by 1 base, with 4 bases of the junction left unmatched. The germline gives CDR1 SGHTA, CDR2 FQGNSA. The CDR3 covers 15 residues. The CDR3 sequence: CASSSRTGAKNIQYF. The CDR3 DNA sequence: TGTGCCAGCAGCTCCCGGACAGGCGCCAAAAACATTCAGTACTTC.

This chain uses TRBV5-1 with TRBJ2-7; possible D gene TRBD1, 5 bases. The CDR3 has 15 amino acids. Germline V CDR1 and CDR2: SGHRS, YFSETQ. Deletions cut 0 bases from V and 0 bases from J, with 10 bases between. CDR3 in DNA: TGCGCCAGCAGCTTGGTTTCCAGGGCCTCCTACGAGCAGTACTTC. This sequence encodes CASSLVSRASYEQYF.

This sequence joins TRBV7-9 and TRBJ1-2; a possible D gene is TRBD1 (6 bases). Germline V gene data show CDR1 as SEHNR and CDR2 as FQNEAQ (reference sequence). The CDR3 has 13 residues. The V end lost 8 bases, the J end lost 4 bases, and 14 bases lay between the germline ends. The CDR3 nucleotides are TGTGCCAGCGGCCAGGGGCAGATCTATGGCTACACCTTC. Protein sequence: CASGQGQIYGYTF.

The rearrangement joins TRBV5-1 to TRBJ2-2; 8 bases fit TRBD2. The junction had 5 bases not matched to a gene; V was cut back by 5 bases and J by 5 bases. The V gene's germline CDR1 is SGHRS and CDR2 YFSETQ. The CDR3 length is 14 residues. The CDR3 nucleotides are TGCGCCAGCAGACGCGGCGGGGGGACCGGGGAGCTGTTTTTT. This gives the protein CASRRGGGTGELFF.

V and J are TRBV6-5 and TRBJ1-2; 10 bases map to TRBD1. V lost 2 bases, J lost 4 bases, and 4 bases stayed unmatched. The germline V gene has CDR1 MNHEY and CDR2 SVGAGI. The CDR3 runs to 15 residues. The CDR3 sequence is CASSYTGQGGYGYTF. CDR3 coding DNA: TGTGCCAGCAGTTACACAGGACAGGGGGGCTATGGCTACACCTTC.

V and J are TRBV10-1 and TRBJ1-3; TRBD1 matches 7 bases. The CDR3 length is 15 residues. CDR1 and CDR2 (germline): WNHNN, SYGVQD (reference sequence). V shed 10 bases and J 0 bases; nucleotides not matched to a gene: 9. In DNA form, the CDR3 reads TGCGCCAAAGGGACAGCAAACCCCTCTGGAAACACCATATATTTT. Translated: CAKGTANPSGNTIYF.

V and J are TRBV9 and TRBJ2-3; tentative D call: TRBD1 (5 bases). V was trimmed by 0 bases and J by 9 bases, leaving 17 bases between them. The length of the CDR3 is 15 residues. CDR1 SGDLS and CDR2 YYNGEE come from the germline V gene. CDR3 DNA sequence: TGTGCCAGCAGCGTAGCCCAAGTGGGGTCAGGGACGCAGTATTTT. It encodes CASSVAQVGSGTQYF.

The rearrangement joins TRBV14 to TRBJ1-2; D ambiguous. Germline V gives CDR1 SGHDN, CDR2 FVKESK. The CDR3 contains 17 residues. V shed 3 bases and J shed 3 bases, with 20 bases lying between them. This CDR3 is CASSQNPGWVIDYGYTF. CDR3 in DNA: TGTGCCAGCAGCCAGAACCCGGGTTGGGTGATAGACTATGGCTACACCTTC.

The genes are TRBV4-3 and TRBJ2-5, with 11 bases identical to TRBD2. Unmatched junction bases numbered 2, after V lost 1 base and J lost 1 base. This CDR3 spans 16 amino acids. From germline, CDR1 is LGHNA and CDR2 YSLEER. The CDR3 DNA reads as TGCGCCAGCAGCCAAGCCGGACTAGCGGGCCAAGAGACCCAGTACTTC. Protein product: CASSQAGLAGQETQYF.

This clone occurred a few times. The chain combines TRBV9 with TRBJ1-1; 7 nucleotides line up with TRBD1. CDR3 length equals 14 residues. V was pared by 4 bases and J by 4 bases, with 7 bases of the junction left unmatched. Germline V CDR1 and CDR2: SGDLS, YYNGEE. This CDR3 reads CASSPPTGPTEAFF. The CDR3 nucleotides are TGTGCCAGCAGCCCACCGACAGGGCCCACTGAAGCTTTCTTT.

CDR3 loop: CASSPGTAFRAEQYF. In nucleotides, the CDR3 is TGTGCCAGCAGCCCCGGGACTGCCTTTCGTGCCGAGCAGTACTTC. This chain joins TRBV13 and TRBJ2-7; perhaps TRBD2 as D (6 bases). CDR1 is PRHDT, CDR2 FYEKMQ, per germline (reference sequence). Trimming pared 5 bases from V and 6 bases from J, leaving 20 bases between. This CDR3 is 15 amino acids long.

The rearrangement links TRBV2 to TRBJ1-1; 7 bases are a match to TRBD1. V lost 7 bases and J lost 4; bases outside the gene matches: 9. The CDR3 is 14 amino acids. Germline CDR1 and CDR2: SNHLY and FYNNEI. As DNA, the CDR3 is TGTGCCAGCAATACGAGACAGGGTAGCACTGAAGCTTTCTTT. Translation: CASNTRQGSTEAFF. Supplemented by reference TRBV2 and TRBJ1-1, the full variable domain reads EPEVTQTPSHQVTQMGQEVILRCVPISNHLYFYWYRQILGQKVEFLVSFYNNEISEKSEIFDDQFSVERPDGSNFTLKIRSTKLEDSAMYFCASNTRQGSTEAFFGQGTRLTVV.

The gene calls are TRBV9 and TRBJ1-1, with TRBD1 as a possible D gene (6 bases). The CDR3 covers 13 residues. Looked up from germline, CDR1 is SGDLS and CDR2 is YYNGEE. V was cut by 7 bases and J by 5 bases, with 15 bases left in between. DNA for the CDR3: TGTGCCAGCGGCGGTTACAGGGATACTGAAGCTTTCTTT. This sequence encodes CASGGYRDTEAFF.

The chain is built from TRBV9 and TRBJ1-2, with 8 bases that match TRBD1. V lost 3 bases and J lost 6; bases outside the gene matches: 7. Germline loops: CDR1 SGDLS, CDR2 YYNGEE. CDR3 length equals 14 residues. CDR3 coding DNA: TGTGCCAGCAGCGGGCTCCCAGGGGGCGATGGCTACACCTTC. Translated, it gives CASSGLPGGDGYTF.

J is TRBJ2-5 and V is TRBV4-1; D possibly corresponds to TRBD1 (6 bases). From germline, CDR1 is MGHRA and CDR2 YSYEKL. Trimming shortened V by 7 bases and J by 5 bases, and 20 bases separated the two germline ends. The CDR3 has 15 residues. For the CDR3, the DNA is TGCGCCAGCACGGGGTTTACAGGGAGTCTGGAGACCCAGTACTTC. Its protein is CASTGFTGSLETQYF.

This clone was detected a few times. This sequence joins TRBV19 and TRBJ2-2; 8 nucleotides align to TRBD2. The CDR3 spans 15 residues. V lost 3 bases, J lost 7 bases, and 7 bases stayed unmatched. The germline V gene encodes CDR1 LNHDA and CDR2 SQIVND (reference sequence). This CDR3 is CASSIRTSPHGELFF. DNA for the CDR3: TGTGCCAGTAGTATCCGGACTAGCCCTCACGGGGAGCTGTTTTTT.